This T cell receptor beta chain comes out of a study of shared clonotypes between healthy human individuals. The CDR3 has 16 residues. V was cut by 4 bases and J by 0 bases, with 14 bases left in between. Looked up from germline, CDR1 is SGHVS and CDR2 is FQNEAQ. Profiled with immunoSEQ multiplex PCR; TCRdb holds only in-frame clones, not every one. The sample records roughly 810,000 clones, just over 95% being singletons. Findings of the study overall: It was observed that about 5% of naive CD4 clonotypes were shared across a few donors. Clonotypes not shared had lower generation probabilities than those common to all four donors. Naive subsets typically showed greater estimated richness than memory subsets. Sample collection involved blood only; tissue repertoires are likely different.

Naive CD8 cells were CD45RO-negative, positively selected for CCR7, excluding terminally differentiated effector memory CD45RA+ cells. To note about this clone: Its antigen is still unknown.

V and J are TRBV7-8 and TRBJ2-3, with D perhaps matching TRBD1 (6 bases). This clonotype originated in a man younger than 45 in good health. Specimen: naive CD8+ T cells sorted from blood. CDR3 amino acids: CASSSTGLESTDTQYF. The CDR3 nucleotides read TGTGCCAGCAGCTCCACAGGGCTAGAGAGCACAGATACGCAGTATTTT.